A single sample is the source of the 6 T cell receptor beta chains below, sequenced in a study of T cell responses to AZD1222 COVID-19 vaccine (dated by TCRdb to about 2021). Libraries were built with the immunoSEQ multiplex PCR assay. The source is immuneACCESS, and TCRdb retained only in-frame sequences with V and J called. Part of the clones is not carried over; for the studies checked, unresolved V genes explain less than half of this, and the remainder is unexplained. The table for this sample lists around 120,000 clones; 90% to 95% of them were counted only once. The top ten clones comprise 2.8% of the sample. The time point tag for this specimen amounts to: baseline before first vaccination. The sequences come from peripheral blood, collected on day 0 of AZD1222 vaccination. These receptors were collected from an adult in good health.

This clone has at least ten counts. The V and J genes are TRBV6-1 and TRBJ2-4, with D possibly being TRBD1 (6 bases). The ends were cut back, 1 base at V and 8 bases at J, with 12 bases in the middle. CDR1 and CDR2 from the germline V gene are MNHNS and SASEGT. CDR3 length equals 14 residues. CDR3 sequence reads: CASSEVKGGDIQYF. For the CDR3, the DNA is TGTGCCAGCAGTGAAGTGAAAGGGGGAGACATTCAGTACTTC.

With respect to this clone: The junction departs from the called germline gene at one end, perhaps through a read error. The V call is TRBV9, the J call TRBJ1-1; D gene ambiguous. The CDR3 sequence is 15 residues long. Germline lookup yields CDR1 SGDLS and CDR2 YYNGEE. CDR3 nucleotides: TGTACCAGCAGCGTAGGCCCTACGGCGAACACTGAAGCTTTCTTT. Amino acids: CTSSVGPTANTEAFF.

J is TRBJ2-2 and V is TRBV6-2 or TRBV6-3; D not certain. This CDR3 has 11 residues. V gave up 5 bases and J gave up 6 bases, with 4 bases separating them. Germline V gene sequence: CDR1 MNHEY, CDR2 SVGEGT. In DNA, the CDR3 is TGTGCCAGCAGTAGGGCCGGGGAGCTGTTTTTT. This sequence encodes CASSRAGELFF.

The chain uses TRBV7-9 and TRBJ1-5, with D possibly being TRBD1 (5 bases). V was clipped by 5 bases and J by 1 base, with 9 bases between them. The V gene's germline CDR1 is SEHNR and CDR2 FQNEAQ (reference sequence). CDR3 length: 14 residues. The CDR3 region has the DNA TGTGCCAGCAGCGACCGGGACAGCAATCAGCCCCAGCATTTT. This codes for CASSDRDSNQPQHF.

The chain uses TRBV27 and TRBJ1-4, with a possible D match to TRBD1 (6 bases). The CDR3 consists of 15 residues. Between the trimmed V and J ends, which lost 7 bases and 5 bases, there was a span of 17 bases. Germline V gives CDR1 MNHEY, CDR2 SMNVEV (reference sequence). CDR3 protein: CASNPTGIWNEKLFF. DNA of the CDR3: TGTGCCAGCAACCCCACAGGGATCTGGAATGAAAAACTGTTTTTT.

The CDR3 region is CASSLRGRRDEKLFF. The CDR3 nucleotides read TGTGCCAGCAGCTTAAGGGGCCGCCGGGATGAAAAACTGTTTTTT. The chain is built from TRBV7-2 and TRBJ1-4, with D maybe TRBD1 (5 bases). Germline CDR1 SGHTA, CDR2 FQGNSA. The CDR3 has 15 amino acids. V lost 2 bases and J lost 6, with 13 bases in between.